These T cell receptor beta chains were read from a single sample in a study of CD8 T cells in Susac syndrome. In TCRdb, the immunoSEQ multiplex PCR reads were re-called with MiXCR into one record per CDR3 protein. The sample includes fewer than 90,000 distinct CDR3 sequences, around 94% of them seen just once. The sequencing input was CD8+ T cells from PBMCs. These receptors were taken from a human donor with Susac syndrome. Both conserved end residues are part of each CDR3. Each record gives: J gene, D gene, clone size, V gene, CDR3 DNA, CDR3 protein. The D gene is left open where the match is weak. Only part of the rows carry a size: once, few, many, or a class if the clone is expanded.

j_gene: TRBJ2-3
d_gene: -
abundance: -
v_gene: TRBV15
CDR3nt: TGTGCCACCAGCCTCAATGATATGTACACAGATACGCAGTATTTT
CDR3aa: CATSLNDMYTDTQYF

j_gene: TRBJ1-1
d_gene: -
abundance: -
v_gene: TRBV6-5
CDR3nt: TGTGCCAGCAGTTACGTACCCGGGACATTCCATGAAGCTTTCTTT
CDR3aa: CASSYVPGTFHEAFF

j_gene: TRBJ1-2
d_gene: TRBD1
abundance: -
v_gene: TRBV27
CDR3nt: TGTGCCAGCAGACCGGGGACAGACTATGGCTACACCTTC
CDR3aa: CASRPGTDYGYTF

j_gene: TRBJ2-3
d_gene: TRBD2
abundance: -
v_gene: TRBV4-1
CDR3nt: TGCGCCAGCAGCAATAGCGGGGGTGACACAGATACGCAGTATTTT
CDR3aa: CASSNSGGDTDTQYF

j_gene: TRBJ1-5
d_gene: -
abundance: once
v_gene: TRBV19
CDR3nt: TGTGCCAGTAGTATAGTGACGGCATCTCAGCCCCAGCATTTT
CDR3aa: CASSIVTASQPQHF

j_gene: TRBJ1-5
d_gene: -
abundance: -
v_gene: TRBV5-4
CDR3nt: TGTGCCAGCAGCTTGAACGGGGGTCAGCCCCAGCATTTT
CDR3aa: CASSLNGGQPQHF

j_gene: TRBJ2-7
d_gene: -
abundance: -
v_gene: TRBV27
CDR3nt: TGTGCCAGCAGTTTAGCCGGCGCCCGTGACGAGCAGTACTTC
CDR3aa: CASSLAGARDEQYF

j_gene: TRBJ2-3
d_gene: TRBD1
abundance: -
v_gene: TRBV30
CDR3nt: TGTGCCTGGAGTGGGACAGGGGTATTGGATACGCAGTATTTT
CDR3aa: CAWSGTGVLDTQYF

j_gene: TRBJ2-7
d_gene: -
abundance: -
v_gene: TRBV15
CDR3nt: -
CDR3aa: CATSISAPGQGYEQYF

j_gene: TRBJ2-7
d_gene: -
abundance: -
v_gene: TRBV27
CDR3nt: TGTGCCAGCAGTAGTGGGTTCGAGCAGTACTTC
CDR3aa: CASSSGFEQYF

j_gene: TRBJ2-4
d_gene: -
abundance: -
v_gene: TRBV2
CDR3nt: TGTGCCAGCAGTGAAGAGGAAAACGCTCTAGCCAAAAACATTCAGTACTTC
CDR3aa: CASSEEENALAKNIQYF

j_gene: TRBJ1-1
d_gene: -
abundance: -
v_gene: TRBV7-9
CDR3nt: TGTGCCAGCAGCTCACGTGCGAACCCGGGAGTTGAAGCTTTCTTT
CDR3aa: CASSSRANPGVEAFF

j_gene: TRBJ2-7
d_gene: TRBD1
abundance: -
v_gene: TRBV27
CDR3nt: TGTGCCAGCAGTTTCCGGGACAGGGGCCTTTACGAGCAGTACTTC
CDR3aa: CASSFRDRGLYEQYF

j_gene: TRBJ1-1
d_gene: TRBD1
abundance: -
v_gene: TRBV13
CDR3nt: TGTGCCAGCAGCCCAGGGGGGCAGGGGATCAGTGAAGCTTTCTTT
CDR3aa: CASSPGGQGISEAFF

j_gene: TRBJ1-2
d_gene: -
abundance: -
v_gene: TRBV12-3/TRBV12-4
CDR3nt: TGTGCCAGCAGGCACGAGCTTTATGGCTACACCTTC
CDR3aa: CASRHELYGYTF

j_gene: TRBJ2-7
d_gene: -
abundance: -
v_gene: TRBV3-1
CDR3nt: TGTGCCACTAAGGGCCAACACTACGAGCAGTACTTC
CDR3aa: CATKGQHYEQYF

j_gene: TRBJ2-7
d_gene: -
abundance: -
v_gene: TRBV5-1
CDR3nt: TGCGCCAGCAGCTTGGTTCTAGCGATGAACGAGCAGTACTTC
CDR3aa: CASSLVLAMNEQYF

j_gene: TRBJ2-7
d_gene: -
abundance: few
v_gene: TRBV15
CDR3nt: TGTGCCACCAGCCCTTACTCGGGATCAATCTCCTACGAGCAGTACTTC
CDR3aa: CATSPYSGSISYEQYF

j_gene: TRBJ1-5
d_gene: -
abundance: few
v_gene: TRBV12-3/TRBV12-4
CDR3nt: TGTGCCAGCAGTTTAGGGGGTGGGAGCAATCAGCCCCAGCATTTT
CDR3aa: CASSLGGGSNQPQHF

j_gene: TRBJ2-3
d_gene: TRBD2
abundance: -
v_gene: TRBV14
CDR3nt: TGTGCCAGCAGCCTTAGCGGGGGGACGGCGTTAGGGCAGTATTTT
CDR3aa: CASSLSGGTALGQYF

j_gene: TRBJ2-7
d_gene: -
abundance: -
v_gene: TRBV29-1
CDR3nt: TGCAGCGTTGAGCTCTACCAGGGGAACGAGCAGTACTTC
CDR3aa: CSVELYQGNEQYF

j_gene: TRBJ2-3
d_gene: TRBD2
abundance: -
v_gene: TRBV4-2
CDR3nt: TGTGCCAGCAGCCAGGATGGACTAGCGGGCATTTCCGGCACAGATACGCAGTATTTT
CDR3aa: CASSQDGLAGISGTDTQYF